Listed below are T cell receptor beta chains from one sample, sequenced in a study of T cell responses to AZD1222 COVID-19 vaccine. Repertoires were generated with immunoSEQ multiplex PCR, while TCRdb's copy carries only in-frame clones and drops some. The data show approximately 67,000 clones, about nine tenths seen once. Here the sequenced sample was peripheral blood, taken 28 days after the second AZD1222 dose. These receptors originate from an adult who received the AZD1222 COVID-19 vaccine. Both conserved end residues are part of each CDR3. A D gene is named only where the DNA matches it firmly. Expanded clones get a size class; other rows say once, few or many, or leave the size out.

>TRBD2|TRBJ2-1|TRBV28|NA
CASSSIPGTSRSSYNEQFF
TGTGCCAGCAGTTCAATTCCCGGGACTAGCCGCAGCTCCTACAATGAGCAGTTCTTC
>NA|TRBJ1-1|TRBV12-5|NA
CASGYHFEAFF
TGTGCTAGTGGTTACCACTTTGAAGCTTTCTTT
>NA|TRBJ1-4|TRBV4-1|NA
CASRLRALTNEKLFF
TGCGCCAGCAGACTTAGGGCGTTAACTAATGAAAAACTGTTTTTT
>NA|TRBJ2-2|TRBV5-8|NA
CASSLGLRGELFF
TGTGCCAGCAGCTTGGGCTTACGAGGGGAGCTGTTTTTT
>TRBD1|TRBJ1-1|TRBV10-3|NA
CAITATGAAEAFF
TGTGCCATCACCGCCACAGGGGCGGCTGAAGCTTTCTTT
>NA|TRBJ1-3|TRBV7-9|few
CAIRSSGNTIYF
TGTGCCATTCGGAGCTCTGGAAACACCATATATTTT
>NA|TRBJ1-5|TRBV21-1|once
CASSSGQEPYQPQHF
TGTGCCAGCAGCAGCGGACAGGAGCCTTATCAGCCCCAGCATTTT
>NA|TRBJ2-5|TRBV6-5|NA
CASSPGEETQYF
TGTGCCAGCAGCCCCGGGGAGGAGACCCAGTACTTC
>NA|TRBJ2-7|TRBV4-1|NA
CASSQEKYTGSYEQYF
TGCGCCAGCAGCCAAGAAAAGTATACAGGGTCCTACGAGCAGTACTTC
>NA|TRBJ2-7|TRBV12-5|few
CASGSPGYEQYF
TGTGCTAGTGGCTCTCCCGGGTACGAGCAGTACTTC
>NA|TRBJ1-5|TRBV19|NA
CASSKSTGFGNQPQHF
TGTGCCAGTAGTAAGAGTACAGGTTTTGGCAATCAGCCCCAGCATTTT
>NA|TRBJ2-7|TRBV20-1|NA
CSASSRGSYEQYF
TGCAGTGCTAGTAGCCGGGGATCCTACGAGCAGTACTTC
>NA|TRBJ1-3|TRBV14|NA
CASSQDSGVNTIYF
TGTGCCAGCAGCCAAGATTCGGGGGTGAACACCATATATTTT
>TRBD2|TRBJ2-1|TRBV7-9|NA
CASSSDIYTRLAGEQFF
TGTGCCAGCAGCTCCGACATCTACACGAGACTAGCGGGTGAGCAGTTCTTC
>NA|TRBJ1-4|TRBV6-6|NA
CASSRGGPSTNEKLFF
TGTGCCAGCAGCCGGGGGGGGCCTTCAACTAATGAAAAACTGTTTTTT
>TRBD1|TRBJ1-2|TRBV2|few
CASSAEDRTHGYTF
TGTGCCAGCAGTGCGGAGGACAGGACCCATGGCTACACCTTC
>TRBD2|TRBJ2-1|TRBV6-2/TRBV6-3|once
CASSYPGAGNEQFF
TGTGCCAGCAGTTACCCGGGAGCGGGGAATGAGCAGTTCTTC
>NA|TRBJ2-1|TRBV2|NA
CASSEAPGVSYNEQFF
TGTGCCAGCAGTGAAGCGCCCGGGGTATCCTACAATGAGCAGTTCTTC
>NA|TRBJ2-7|TRBV4-1|few
CASSQGDGWSYEQYF
TGCGCCAGCAGCCAAGGGGACGGATGGTCCTACGAGCAGTACTTC
>NA|TRBJ1-3|TRBV6-1|NA
CASSDPGQSGPRNTIYF
TGTGCCAGCAGTGACCCCGGACAGTCTGGACCAAGAAACACCATATATTTT
>NA|TRBJ1-5|TRBV28|once
CASSLLVLSSTNQPQHF
TGTGCCAGCAGTTTATTGGTCCTCTCATCCACGAATCAGCCCCAGCATTTT
>NA|TRBJ2-2|TRBV5-4|NA
CASSVDGVGNTGELFF
TGTGCCAGCAGCGTTGACGGAGTGGGGAACACCGGGGAGCTGTTTTTT
>NA|TRBJ1-1|TRBV6-5|NA
CASIRTARNTEAFF
TGTGCCAGCATCCGGACAGCAAGGAACACTGAAGCTTTCTTT
>TRBD2|TRBJ2-7|TRBV3-1/TRBV3-2|NA
CASSQDAASGVIGEQYF
TGTGCCAGCAGCCAAGATGCGGCTAGCGGGGTGATTGGGGAGCAGTACTTC
>TRBD1|TRBJ1-1|TRBV29-1|NA
CSVPEGALDTEAFF
TGCAGCGTACCCGAGGGGGCGTTGGACACTGAAGCTTTCTTT
>NA|TRBJ2-1|TRBV19|NA
CASSIPPWGVRSYNEQFF
TGTGCCAGTAGTATCCCCCCCTGGGGCGTCCGCTCCTACAATGAGCAGTTCTTC
>NA|TRBJ2-3|TRBV20-1|NA
CSASLQDTQYF
TGCAGTGCTAGTCTGCAGGACACGCAGTATTTT
>NA|TRBJ1-2|TRBV6-5|NA
CASSYSEPKASGYTF
TGTGCCAGCAGTTACTCGGAACCCAAAGCCTCTGGCTACACCTTC